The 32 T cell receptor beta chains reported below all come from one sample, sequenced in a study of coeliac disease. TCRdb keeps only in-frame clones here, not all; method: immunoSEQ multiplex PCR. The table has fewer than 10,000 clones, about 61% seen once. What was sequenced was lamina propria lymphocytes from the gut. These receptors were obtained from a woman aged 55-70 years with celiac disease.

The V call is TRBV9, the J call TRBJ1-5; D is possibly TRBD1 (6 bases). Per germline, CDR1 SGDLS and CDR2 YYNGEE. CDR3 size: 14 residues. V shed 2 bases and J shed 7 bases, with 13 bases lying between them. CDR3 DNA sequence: TGTGCCAGCAGCGTGCAGGGGACAAGCCAGCCCCAGCATTTT. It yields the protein CASSVQGTSQPQHF.

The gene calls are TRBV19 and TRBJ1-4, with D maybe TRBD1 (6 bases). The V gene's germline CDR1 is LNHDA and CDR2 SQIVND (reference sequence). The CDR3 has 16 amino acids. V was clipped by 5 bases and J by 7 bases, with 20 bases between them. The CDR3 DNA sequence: TGTGCCAGTAGTTCCGACAGGCTCGGTCGAACTGAAAAACTGTTTTTT. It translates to CASSSDRLGRTEKLFF.

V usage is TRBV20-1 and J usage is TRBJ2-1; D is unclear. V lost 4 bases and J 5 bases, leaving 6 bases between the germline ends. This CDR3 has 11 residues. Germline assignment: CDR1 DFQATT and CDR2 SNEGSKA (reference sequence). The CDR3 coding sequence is TGCAGTGCTATTAGCCACAATGAGCAGTTCTTC. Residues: CSAISHNEQFF.

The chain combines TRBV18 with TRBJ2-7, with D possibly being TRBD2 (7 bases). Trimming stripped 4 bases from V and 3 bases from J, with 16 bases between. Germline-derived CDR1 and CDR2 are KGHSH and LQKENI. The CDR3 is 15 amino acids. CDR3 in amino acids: CASSRGGRGIYEQYF. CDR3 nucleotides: TGTGCCAGCTCACGTGGGGGGCGGGGGATCTACGAGCAGTACTTC.

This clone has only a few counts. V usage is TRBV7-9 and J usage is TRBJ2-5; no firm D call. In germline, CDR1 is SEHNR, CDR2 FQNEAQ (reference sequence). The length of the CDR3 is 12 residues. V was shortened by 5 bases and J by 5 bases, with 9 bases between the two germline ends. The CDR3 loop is CASSRSRETQYF. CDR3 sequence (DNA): TGTGCCAGCAGCCGTTCCCGGGAGACCCAGTACTTC.

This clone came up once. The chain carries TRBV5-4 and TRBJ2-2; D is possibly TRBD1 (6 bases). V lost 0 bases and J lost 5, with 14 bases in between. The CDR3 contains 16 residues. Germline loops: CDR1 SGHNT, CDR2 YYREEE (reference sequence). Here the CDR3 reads CASSLVGRGETGELFF. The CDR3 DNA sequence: TGTGCCAGCAGCTTGGTGGGCAGGGGAGAAACCGGGGAGCTGTTTTTT.

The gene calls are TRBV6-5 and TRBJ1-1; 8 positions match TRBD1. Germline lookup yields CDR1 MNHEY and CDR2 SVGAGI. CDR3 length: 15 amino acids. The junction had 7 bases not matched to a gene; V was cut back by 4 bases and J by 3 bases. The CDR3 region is CASSWDRNLYTEAFF. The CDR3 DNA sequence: TGTGCCAGCAGTTGGGACAGGAACCTTTACACTGAAGCTTTCTTT.

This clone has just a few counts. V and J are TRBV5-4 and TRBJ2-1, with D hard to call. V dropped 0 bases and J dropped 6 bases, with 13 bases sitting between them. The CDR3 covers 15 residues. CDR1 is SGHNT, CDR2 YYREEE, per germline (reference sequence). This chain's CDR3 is CASSLGGGFPNEQFF. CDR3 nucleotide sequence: TGTGCCAGCAGCTTGGGAGGCGGTTTTCCCAATGAGCAGTTCTTC.

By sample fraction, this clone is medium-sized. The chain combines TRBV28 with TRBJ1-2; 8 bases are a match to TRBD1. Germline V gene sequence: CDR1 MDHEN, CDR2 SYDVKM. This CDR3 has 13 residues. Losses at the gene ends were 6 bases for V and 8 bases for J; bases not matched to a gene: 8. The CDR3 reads CASRPQGAEGYTF. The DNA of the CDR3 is TGTGCCAGCAGACCGCAGGGGGCCGAGGGCTACACCTTC.

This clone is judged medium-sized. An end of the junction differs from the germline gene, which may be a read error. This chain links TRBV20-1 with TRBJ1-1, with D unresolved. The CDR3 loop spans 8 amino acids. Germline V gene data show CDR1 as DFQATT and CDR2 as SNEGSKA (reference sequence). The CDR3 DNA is TGCAGTGCTAGCCTACCCCTTTTT. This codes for CSASLPLF.

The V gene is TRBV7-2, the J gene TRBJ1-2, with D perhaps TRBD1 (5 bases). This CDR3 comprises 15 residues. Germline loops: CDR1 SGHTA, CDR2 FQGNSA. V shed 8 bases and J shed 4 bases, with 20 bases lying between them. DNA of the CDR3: TGTGCCAGCCTGTGGGGGGACGCCGGGCGCTATGGCTACACCTTC. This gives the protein CASLWGDAGRYGYTF.

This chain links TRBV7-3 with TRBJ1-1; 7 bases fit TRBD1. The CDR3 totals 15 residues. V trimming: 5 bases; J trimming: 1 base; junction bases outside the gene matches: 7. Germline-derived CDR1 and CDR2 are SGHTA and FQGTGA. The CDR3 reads CASSQSGQPNTEAFF. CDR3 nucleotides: TGTGCCAGCAGCCAATCGGGACAGCCGAACACTGAAGCTTTCTTT. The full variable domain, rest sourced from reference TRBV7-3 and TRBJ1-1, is GAGVSQTPSNKVTEKGKYVELRCDPISGHTALYWYRQSLGQGPEFLIYFQGTGAADDSGLPNDRFFAVRPEGSVSTLKIQRTERGDSAVYLCASSQSGQPNTEAFFGQGTRLTVV.

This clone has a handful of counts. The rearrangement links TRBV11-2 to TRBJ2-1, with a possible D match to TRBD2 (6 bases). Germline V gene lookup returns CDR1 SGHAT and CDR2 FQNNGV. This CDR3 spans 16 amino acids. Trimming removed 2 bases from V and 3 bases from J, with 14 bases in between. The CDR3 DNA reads TGTGCCAGCAGCTTATCCTCTCTAGCGCTCTACAATGAGCAGTTCTTC. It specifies CASSLSSLALYNEQFF.

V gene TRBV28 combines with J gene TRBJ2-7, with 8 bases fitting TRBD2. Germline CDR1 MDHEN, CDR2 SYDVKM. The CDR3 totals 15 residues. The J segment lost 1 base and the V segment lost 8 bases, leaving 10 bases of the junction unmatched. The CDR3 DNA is TGTGCCAGCTCCAGAGCCGGGACTAGATCCTACGAGCAGTACTTC. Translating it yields CASSRAGTRSYEQYF.

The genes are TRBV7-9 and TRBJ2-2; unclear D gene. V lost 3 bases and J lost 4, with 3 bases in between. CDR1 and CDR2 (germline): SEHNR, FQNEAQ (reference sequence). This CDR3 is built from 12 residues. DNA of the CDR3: TGTGCCAGCAGCTTCGGCACCGGGGAGCTGTTTTTT. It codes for CASSFGTGELFF.

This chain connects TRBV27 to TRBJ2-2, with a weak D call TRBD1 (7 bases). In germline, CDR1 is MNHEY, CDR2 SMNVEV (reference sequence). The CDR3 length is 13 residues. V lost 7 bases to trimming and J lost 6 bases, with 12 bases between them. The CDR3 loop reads CASKAGGPGELFF. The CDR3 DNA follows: TGTGCCAGCAAAGCAGGGGGGCCCGGGGAGCTGTTTTTT.

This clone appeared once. CDR3 sequence reads: CATARSSNTGELFF. In DNA form, the CDR3 reads TGTGCCACGGCGAGGTCCTCGAACACCGGGGAGCTGTTTTTT. V usage is TRBV28 and J usage is TRBJ2-2; D call uncertain. Germline V gene data show CDR1 as MDHEN and CDR2 as SYDVKM. Trimming took 10 bases from V and 0 from J, leaving 12 bases between them. There are 14 residues in the CDR3.

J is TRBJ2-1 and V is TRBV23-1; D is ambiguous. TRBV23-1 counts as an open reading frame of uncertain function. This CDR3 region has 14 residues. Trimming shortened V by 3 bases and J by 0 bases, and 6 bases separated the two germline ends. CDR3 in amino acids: CASSHRSSYNEQFF. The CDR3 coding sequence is TGCGCCAGCAGTCATAGGAGCTCCTACAATGAGCAGTTCTTC.

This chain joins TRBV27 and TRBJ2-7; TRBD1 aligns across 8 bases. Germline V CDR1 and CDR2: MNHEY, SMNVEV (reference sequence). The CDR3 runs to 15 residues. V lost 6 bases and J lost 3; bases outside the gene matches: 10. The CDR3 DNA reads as TGTGCCAGCAGCCACAAACTCGGACAGGGCTACGAGCAGTACTTC. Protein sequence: CASSHKLGQGYEQYF.

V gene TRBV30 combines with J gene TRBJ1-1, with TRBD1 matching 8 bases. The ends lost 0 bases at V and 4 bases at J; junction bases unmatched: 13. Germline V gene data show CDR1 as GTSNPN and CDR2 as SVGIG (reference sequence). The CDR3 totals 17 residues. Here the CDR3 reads CAWSVLPRRTGRTEAFF. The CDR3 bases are TGTGCCTGGAGTGTACTTCCCCGAAGGACAGGGCGCACTGAAGCTTTCTTT.

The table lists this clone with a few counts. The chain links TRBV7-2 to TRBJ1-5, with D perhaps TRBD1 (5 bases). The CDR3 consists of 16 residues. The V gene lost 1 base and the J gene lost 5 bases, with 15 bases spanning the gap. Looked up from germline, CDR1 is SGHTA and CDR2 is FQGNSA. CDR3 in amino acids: CASSLGGHHPHQPQHF. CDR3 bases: TGTGCCAGCAGCTTAGGGGGCCACCATCCACATCAGCCCCAGCATTTT.

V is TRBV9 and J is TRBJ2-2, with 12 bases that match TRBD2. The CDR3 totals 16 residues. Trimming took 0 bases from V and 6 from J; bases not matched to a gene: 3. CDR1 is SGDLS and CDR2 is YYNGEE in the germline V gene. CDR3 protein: CASSVGASGGAGELFF. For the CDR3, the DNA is TGTGCCAGCAGCGTAGGCGCTAGCGGGGGGGCCGGGGAGCTGTTTTTT.

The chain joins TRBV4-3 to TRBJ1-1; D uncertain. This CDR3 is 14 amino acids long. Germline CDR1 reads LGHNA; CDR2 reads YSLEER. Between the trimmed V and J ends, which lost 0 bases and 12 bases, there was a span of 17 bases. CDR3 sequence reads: CASSQDIRQTGTFF. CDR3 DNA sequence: TGCGCCAGCAGCCAAGATATCCGACAAACTGGAACTTTCTTT.

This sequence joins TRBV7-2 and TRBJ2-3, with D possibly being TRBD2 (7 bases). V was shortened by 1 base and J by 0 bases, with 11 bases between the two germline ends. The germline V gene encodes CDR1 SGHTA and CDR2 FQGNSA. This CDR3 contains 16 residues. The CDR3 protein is CASSLEGGVSTDTQYF. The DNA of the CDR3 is TGTGCCAGCAGCTTAGAAGGGGGGGTTAGCACAGATACGCAGTATTTT.

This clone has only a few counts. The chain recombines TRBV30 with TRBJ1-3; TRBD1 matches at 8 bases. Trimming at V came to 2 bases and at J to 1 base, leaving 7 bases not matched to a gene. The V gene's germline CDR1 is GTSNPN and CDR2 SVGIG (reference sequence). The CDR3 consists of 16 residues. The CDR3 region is CAWSQNQGASGNTIYF. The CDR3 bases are TGTGCCTGGAGTCAGAACCAGGGGGCGTCTGGAAACACCATATATTTT. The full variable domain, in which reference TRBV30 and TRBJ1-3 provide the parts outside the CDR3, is SQTIHQWPATLVQPVGSPLSLECTVEGTSNPNLYWYRQAAGRGLQLLFYSVGIGQISSEVPQNLSASRPQDRQFILSSKKLLLSDSGFYLCAWSQNQGASGNTIYFGEGSWLTVV.

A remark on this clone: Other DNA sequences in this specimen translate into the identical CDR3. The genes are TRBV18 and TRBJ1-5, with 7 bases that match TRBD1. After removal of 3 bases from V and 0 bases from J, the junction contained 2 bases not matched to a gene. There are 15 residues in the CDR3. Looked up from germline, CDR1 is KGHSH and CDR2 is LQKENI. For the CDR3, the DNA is TGTGCCAGCTCACCTCAGGGGGGTAGCAATCAGCCCCAGCATTTT. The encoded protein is CASSPQGGSNQPQHF.

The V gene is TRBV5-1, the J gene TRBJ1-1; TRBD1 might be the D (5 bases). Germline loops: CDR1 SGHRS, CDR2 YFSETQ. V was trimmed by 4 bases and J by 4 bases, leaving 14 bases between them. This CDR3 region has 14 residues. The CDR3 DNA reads TGCGCCAGCAGCCCTGACAGTTTTTTCACTGAAGCTTTCTTT. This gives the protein CASSPDSFFTEAFF.

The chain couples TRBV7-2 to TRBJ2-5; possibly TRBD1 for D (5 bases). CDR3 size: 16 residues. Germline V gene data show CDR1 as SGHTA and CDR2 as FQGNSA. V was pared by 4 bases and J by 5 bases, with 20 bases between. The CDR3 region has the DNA TGTGCCAGCAGCTGGGGCAGACAGAAAGGCTACGAGACCCAGTACTTC. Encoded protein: CASSWGRQKGYETQYF.

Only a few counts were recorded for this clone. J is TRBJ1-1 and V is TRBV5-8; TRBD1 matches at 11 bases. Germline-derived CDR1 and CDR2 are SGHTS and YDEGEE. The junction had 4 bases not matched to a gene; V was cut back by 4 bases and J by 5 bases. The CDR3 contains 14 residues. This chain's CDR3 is CASSLGTGGTEAFF. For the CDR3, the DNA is TGTGCCAGCAGCCTCGGGACAGGGGGTACTGAAGCTTTCTTT.

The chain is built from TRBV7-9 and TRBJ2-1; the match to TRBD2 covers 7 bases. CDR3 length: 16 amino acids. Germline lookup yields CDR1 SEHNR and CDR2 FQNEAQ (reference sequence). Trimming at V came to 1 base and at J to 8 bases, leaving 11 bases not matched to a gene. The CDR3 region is CASSLGGVLAFHEQFF. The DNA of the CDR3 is TGTGCCAGCAGCTTAGGGGGTGTACTAGCGTTCCATGAGCAGTTCTTC.

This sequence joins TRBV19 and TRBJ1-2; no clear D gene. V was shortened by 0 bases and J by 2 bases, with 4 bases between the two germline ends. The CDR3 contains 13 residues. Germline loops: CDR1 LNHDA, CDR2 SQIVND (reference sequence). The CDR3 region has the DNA TGTGCCAGTAGTATAGAAAGCAACTATGGCTACACCTTC. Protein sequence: CASSIESNYGYTF.

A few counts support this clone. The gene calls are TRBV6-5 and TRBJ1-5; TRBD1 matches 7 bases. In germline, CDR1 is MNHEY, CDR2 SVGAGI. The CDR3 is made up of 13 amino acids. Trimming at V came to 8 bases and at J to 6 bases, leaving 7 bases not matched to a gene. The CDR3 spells CASSGTVSQPQHF. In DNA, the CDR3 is TGTGCCAGCTCCGGGACAGTAAGTCAGCCCCAGCATTTT.